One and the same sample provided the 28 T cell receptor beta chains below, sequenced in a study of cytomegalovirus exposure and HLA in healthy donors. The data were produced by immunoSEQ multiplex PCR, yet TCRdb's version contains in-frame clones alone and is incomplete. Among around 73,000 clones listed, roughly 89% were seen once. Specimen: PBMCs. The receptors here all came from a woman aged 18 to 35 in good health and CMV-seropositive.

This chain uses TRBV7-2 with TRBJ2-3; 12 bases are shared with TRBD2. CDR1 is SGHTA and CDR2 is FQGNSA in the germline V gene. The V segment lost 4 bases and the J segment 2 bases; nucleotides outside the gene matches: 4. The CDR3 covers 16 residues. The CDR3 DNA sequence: TGTGCCAGCAGCTCAAGACTAGCGGGAGCCACAGATACGCAGTATTTT. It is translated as CASSSRLAGATDTQYF.

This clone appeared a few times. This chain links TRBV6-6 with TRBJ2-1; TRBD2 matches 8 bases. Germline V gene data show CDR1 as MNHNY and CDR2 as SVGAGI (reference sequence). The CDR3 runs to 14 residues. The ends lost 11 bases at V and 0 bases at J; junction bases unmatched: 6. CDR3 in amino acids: CASGSGSSYNEQFF. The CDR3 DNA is TGTGCCTCCGGCAGCGGGAGCTCCTACAATGAGCAGTTCTTC.

The CDR3: CASSSTTGTRSLYEQYF. The CDR3 DNA reads TGTGCCAGCAGCTCTACCACCGGGACTAGGAGCCTCTACGAGCAGTACTTC. This chain connects TRBV14 to TRBJ2-7; 8 nucleotides agree with TRBD2. Germline assignment: CDR1 SGHDN and CDR2 FVKESK. The CDR3 consists of 17 residues. The J segment lost 3 bases and the V segment lost 5 bases, leaving 15 bases of the junction unmatched.

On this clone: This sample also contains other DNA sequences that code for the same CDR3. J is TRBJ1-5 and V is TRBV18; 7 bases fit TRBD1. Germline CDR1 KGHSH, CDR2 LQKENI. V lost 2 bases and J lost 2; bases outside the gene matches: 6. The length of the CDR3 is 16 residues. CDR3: CASSPEGASGNQPQHF. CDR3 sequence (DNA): TGTGCCAGCTCACCAGAGGGGGCAAGTGGCAATCAGCCCCAGCATTTT.

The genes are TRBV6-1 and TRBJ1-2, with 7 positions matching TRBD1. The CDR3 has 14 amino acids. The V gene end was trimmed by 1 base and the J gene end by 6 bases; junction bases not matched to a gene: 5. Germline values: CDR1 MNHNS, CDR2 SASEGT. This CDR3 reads CASSEGQGPNGYTF. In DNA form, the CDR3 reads TGTGCCAGCAGTGAAGGACAGGGACCGAATGGCTACACCTTC.

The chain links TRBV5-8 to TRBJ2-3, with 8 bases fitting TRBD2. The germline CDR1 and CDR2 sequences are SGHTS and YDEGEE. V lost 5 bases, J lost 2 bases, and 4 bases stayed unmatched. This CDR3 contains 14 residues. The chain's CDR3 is CASRRGALTDTQYF. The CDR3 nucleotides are TGTGCCAGCAGGCGGGGGGCCCTCACAGATACGCAGTATTTT.

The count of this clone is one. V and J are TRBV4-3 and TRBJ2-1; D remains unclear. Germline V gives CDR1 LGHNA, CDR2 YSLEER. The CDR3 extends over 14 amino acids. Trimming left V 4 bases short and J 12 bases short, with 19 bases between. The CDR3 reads CASSLGVVSQVQFF. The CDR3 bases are TGCGCCAGCAGCCTCGGAGTAGTGTCCCAAGTGCAGTTCTTC.

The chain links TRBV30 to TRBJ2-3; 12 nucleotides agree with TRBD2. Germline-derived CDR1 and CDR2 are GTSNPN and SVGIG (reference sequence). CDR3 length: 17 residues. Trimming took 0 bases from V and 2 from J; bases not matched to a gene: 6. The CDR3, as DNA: TGTGCCTGGAGTGTACGGACTAGCGGGACAGACACAGATACGCAGTATTTT. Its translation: CAWSVRTSGTDTDTQYF.

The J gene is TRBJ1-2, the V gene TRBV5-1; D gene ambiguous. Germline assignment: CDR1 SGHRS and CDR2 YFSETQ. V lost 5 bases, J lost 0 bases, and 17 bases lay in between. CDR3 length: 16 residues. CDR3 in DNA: TGCGCCAGCAGGTACGATGCGTACAGCTCTAACTATGGCTACACCTTC. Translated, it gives CASRYDAYSSNYGYTF.

DNA of the CDR3: TGTGCCAGCAGCTTAGTTGGGGAGGCCCAGTACTTC. This encodes CASSLVGEAQYF. V is TRBV7-6 and J is TRBJ2-5; D is possibly TRBD2 (6 bases). The germline CDR1 and CDR2 sequences are SGHVS and FNYEAQ. The V end lost 1 base, the J end lost 9 bases, and 9 bases lay between the germline ends. CDR3 size: 12 residues.

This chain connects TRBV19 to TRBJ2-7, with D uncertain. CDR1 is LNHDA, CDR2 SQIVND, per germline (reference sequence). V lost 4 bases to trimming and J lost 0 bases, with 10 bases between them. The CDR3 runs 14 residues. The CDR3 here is CASSSQVGSYEQYF. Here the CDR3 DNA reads TGTGCCAGTAGTAGCCAGGTTGGCTCCTACGAGCAGTACTTC. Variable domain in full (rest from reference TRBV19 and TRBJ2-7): DGGITQSPKYLFRKEGQNVTLSCEQNLNHDAMYWYRQDPGQGLRLIYYSQIVNDFQKGDIAEGYSVSREKKESFPLTVTSAQKNPTAFYLCASSSQVGSYEQYFGPGTRLTVT.

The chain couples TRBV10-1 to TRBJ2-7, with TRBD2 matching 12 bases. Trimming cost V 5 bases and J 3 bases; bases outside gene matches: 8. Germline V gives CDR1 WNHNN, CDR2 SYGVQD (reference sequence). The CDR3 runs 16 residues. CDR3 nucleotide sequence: TGCGCCAGCAGTTCGCTAGCGGGAGGGCCGATCTACGAGCAGTACTTC. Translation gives CASSSLAGGPIYEQYF.

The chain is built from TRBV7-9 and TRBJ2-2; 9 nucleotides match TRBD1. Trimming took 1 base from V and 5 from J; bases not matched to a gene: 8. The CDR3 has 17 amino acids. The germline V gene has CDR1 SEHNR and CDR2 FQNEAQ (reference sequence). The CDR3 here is CASSLVIGTGKTGELFF. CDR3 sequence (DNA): TGTGCCAGCAGCTTAGTAATCGGGACAGGGAAAACCGGGGAGCTGTTTTTT.

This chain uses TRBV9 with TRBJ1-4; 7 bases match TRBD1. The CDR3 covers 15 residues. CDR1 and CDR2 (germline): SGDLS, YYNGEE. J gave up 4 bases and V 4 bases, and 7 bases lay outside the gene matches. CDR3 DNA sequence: TGTGCCAGCAGCCCCTGGGACAGTTATAATGAAAAACTGTTTTTT. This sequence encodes CASSPWDSYNEKLFF.

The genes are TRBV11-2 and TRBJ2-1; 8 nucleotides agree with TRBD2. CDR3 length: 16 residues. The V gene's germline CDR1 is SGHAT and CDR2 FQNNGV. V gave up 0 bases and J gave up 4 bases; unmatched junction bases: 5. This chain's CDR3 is CASSLEGSGNYNEQFF. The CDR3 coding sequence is TGTGCCAGCAGCTTAGAGGGTAGCGGGAATTACAATGAGCAGTTCTTC.

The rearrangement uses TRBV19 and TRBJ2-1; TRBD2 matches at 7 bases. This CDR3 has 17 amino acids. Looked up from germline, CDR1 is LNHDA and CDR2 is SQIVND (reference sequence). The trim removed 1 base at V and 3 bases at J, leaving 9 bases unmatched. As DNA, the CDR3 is TGTGCCAGTAGTATAGGGGTGACTAGCAGTTACTACAATGAGCAGTTCTTC. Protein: CASSIGVTSSYYNEQFF.

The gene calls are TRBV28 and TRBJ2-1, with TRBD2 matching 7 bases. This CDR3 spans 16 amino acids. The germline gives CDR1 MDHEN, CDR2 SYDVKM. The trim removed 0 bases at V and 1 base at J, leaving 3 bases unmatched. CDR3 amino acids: CASSLWSSGSYNEQFF. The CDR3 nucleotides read TGTGCCAGCAGTTTATGGTCTAGCGGATCCTACAATGAGCAGTTCTTC.

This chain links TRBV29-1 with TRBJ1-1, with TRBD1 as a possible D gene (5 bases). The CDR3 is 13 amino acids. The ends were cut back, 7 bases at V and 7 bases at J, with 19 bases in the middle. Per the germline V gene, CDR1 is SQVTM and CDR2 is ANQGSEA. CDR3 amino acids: CSAQTQGRVEAFF. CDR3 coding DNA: TGCAGCGCTCAGACACAAGGCAGGGTTGAAGCTTTCTTT.

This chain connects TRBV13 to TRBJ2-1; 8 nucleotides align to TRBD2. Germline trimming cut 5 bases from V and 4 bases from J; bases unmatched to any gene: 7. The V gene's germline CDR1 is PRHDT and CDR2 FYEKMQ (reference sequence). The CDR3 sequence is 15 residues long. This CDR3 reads CASSQAGVAYNEQFF. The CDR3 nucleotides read TGTGCCAGCAGCCAAGCGGGAGTGGCGTACAATGAGCAGTTCTTC.

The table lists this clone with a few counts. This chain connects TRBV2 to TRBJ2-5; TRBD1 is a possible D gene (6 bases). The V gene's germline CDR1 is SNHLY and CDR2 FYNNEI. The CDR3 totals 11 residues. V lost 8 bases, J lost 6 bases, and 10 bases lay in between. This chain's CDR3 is CASQQGKTQYF. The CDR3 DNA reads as TGTGCCAGCCAGCAGGGGAAGACCCAGTACTTC.

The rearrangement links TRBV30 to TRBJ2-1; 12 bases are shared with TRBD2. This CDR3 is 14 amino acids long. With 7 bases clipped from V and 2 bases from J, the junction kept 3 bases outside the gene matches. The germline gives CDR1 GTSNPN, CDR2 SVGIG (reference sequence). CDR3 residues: CASRLAGAYNEQFF. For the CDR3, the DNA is TGTGCCTCTCGACTAGCGGGAGCCTACAATGAGCAGTTCTTC.

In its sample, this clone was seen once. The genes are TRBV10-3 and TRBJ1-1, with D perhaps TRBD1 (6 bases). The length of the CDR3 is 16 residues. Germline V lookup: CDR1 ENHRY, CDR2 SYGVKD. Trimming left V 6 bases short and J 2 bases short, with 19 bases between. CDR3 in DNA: TGTGCCATCAGGACTAAGGACAGACCGCCTAACACTGAAGCTTTCTTT. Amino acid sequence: CAIRTKDRPPNTEAFF.

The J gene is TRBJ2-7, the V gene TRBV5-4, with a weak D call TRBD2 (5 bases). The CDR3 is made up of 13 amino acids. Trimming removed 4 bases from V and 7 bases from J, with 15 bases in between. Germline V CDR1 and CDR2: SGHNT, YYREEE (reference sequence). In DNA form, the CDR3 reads TGTGCCAGCAGCATCGACCGAACGGGAGAGCAGTACTTC. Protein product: CASSIDRTGEQYF.

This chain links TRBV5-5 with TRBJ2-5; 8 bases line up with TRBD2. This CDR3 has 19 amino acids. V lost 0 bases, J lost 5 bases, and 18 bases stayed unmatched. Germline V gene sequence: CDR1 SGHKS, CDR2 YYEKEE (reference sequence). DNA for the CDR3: TGTGCCAGCAGCTTGGCCCTGAGGGTAGCGGGGATCCTGGGGGAGACCCAGTACTTC. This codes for CASSLALRVAGILGETQYF.

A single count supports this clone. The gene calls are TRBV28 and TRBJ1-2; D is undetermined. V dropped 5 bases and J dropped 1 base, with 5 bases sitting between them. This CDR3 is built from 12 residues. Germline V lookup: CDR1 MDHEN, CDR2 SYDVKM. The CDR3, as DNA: TGTGCCAGCAGTGGAGTTAACTATGGCTACACCTTC. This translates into CASSGVNYGYTF.

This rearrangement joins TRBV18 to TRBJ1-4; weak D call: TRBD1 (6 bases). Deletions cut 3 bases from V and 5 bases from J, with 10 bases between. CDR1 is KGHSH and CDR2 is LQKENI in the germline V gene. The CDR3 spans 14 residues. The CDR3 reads CASSPRQANEKLFF. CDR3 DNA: TGTGCCAGCTCACCCCGACAGGCGAATGAAAAACTGTTTTTT.

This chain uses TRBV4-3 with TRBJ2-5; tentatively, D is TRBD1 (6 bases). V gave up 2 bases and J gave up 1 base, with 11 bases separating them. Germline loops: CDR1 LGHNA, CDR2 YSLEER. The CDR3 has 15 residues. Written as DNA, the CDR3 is TGCGCCAGCAGCCAACTCCTAGGGGGCCAAGAGACCCAGTACTTC. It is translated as CASSQLLGGQETQYF.

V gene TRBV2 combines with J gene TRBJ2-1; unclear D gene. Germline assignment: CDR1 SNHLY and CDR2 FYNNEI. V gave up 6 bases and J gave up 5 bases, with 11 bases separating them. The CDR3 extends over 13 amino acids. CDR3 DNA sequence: TGTGCCAGCAGACTGTTACGAAACAATGAGCAGTTCTTC. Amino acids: CASRLLRNNEQFF. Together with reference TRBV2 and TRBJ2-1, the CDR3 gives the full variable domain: EPEVTQTPSHQVTQMGQEVILRCVPISNHLYFYWYRQILGQKVEFLVSFYNNEISEKSEIFDDQFSVERPDGSNFTLKIRSTKLEDSAMYFCASRLLRNNEQFFGPGTRLTVL.